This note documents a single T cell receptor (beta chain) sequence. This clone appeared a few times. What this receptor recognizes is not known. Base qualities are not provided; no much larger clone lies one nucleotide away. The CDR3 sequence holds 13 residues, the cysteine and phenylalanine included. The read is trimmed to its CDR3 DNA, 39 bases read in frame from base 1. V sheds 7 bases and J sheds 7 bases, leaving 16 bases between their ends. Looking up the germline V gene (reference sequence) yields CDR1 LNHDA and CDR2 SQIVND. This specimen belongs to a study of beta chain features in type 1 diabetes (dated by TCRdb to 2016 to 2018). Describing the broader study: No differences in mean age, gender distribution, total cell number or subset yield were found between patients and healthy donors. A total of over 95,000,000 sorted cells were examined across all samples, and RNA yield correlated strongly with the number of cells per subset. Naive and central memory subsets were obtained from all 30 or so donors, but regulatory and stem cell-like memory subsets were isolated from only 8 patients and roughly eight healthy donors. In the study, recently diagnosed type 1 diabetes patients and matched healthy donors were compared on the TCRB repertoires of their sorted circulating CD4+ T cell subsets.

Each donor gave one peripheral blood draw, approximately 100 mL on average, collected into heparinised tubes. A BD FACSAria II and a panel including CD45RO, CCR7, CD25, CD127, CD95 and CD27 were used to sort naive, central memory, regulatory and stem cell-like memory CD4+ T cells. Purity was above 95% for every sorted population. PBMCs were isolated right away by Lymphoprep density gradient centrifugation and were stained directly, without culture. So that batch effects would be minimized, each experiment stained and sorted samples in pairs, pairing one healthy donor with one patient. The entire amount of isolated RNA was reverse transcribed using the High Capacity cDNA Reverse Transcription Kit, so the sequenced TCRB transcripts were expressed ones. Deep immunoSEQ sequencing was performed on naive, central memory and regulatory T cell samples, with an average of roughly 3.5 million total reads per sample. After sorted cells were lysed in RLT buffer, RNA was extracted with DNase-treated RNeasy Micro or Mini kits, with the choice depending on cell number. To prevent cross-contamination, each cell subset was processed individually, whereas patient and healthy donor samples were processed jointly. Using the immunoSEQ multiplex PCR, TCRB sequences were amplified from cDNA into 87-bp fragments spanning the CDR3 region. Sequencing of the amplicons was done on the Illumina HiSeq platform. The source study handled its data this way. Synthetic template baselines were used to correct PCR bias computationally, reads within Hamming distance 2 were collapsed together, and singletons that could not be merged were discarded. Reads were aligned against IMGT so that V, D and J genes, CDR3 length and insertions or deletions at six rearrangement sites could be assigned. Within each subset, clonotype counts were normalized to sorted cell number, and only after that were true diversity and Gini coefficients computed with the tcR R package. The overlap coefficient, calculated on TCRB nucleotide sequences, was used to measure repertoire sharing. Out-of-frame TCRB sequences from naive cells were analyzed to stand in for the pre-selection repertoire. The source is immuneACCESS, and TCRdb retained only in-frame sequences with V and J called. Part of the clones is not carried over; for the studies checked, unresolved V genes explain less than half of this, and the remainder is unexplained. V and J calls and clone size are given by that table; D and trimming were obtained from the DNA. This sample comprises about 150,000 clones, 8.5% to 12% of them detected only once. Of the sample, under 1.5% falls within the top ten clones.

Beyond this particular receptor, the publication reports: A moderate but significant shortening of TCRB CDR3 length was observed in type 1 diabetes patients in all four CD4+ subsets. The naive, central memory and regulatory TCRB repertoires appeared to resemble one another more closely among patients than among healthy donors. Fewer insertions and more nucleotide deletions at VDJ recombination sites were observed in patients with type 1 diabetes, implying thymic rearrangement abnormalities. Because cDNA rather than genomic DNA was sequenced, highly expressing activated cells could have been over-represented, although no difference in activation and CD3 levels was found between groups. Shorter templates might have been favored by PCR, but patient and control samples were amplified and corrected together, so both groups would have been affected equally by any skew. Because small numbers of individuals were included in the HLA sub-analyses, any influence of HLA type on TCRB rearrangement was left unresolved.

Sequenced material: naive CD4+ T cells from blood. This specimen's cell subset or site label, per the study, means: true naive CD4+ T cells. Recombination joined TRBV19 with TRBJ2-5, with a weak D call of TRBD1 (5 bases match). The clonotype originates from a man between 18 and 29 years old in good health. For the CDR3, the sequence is CASNQGPTWTQYF. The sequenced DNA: TGTGCCAGTAACCAGGGTCCCACTTGGACCCAGTACTTC.